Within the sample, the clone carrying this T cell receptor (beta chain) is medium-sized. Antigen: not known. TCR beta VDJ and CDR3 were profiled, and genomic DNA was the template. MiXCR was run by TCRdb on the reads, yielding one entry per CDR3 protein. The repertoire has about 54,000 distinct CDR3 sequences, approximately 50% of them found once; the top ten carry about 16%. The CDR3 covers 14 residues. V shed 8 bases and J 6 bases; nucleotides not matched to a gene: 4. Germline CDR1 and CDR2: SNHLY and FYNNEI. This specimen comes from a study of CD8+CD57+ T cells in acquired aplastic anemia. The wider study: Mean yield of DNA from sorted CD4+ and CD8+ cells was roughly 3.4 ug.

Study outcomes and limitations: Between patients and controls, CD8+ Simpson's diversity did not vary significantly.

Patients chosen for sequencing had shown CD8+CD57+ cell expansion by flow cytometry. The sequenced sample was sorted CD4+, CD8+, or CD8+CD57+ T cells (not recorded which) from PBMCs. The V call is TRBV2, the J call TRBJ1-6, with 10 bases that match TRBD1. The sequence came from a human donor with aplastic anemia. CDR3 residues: CASSDRGLNSPLHF. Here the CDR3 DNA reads TGTGCCAGCTCAGACAGGGGGCTTAATTCACCCCTCCACTTT.